The rows below give T cell receptor beta chains drawn from one sample of a study of blood T cell repertoires in COVID-19. Sequencing used immunoSEQ multiplex PCR; TCRdb keeps in-frame clones, though not all of them. The sample contains about 42,000 clones, roughly 80% of which appear only once. The sequenced sample consisted of peripheral blood. The receptors stem from a woman in her 70s with acute or convalescent COVID-19. Both conserved end residues are part of each CDR3. D genes are given only for firm matches. Expanded clones are given a class, and other clones once, few, many or no size at all.

>TRBJ1-2|TRBV25-1|.|.
TGTGCCAGCAGTGAATTGGGTAGGGACTCCTATGGCTACACCTTC
CASSELGRDSYGYTF
>TRBJ2-2|TRBV28|.|TRBD2
TGTGCCAGCAGTAGGCACACTAGCGGCGCCGGGGAGCTGTTTTTT
CASSRHTSGAGELFF
>TRBJ2-1|TRBV19|.|TRBD1
TGTGCCAGTACCGAAACCGGGACAGGGGGGGCCAAGCAGTTCTTC
CASTETGTGGAKQFF
>TRBJ1-1|TRBV4-3|.|.
TGCGCCAGCAGCCAAGATCTTATAGGGGGTTTCAGAAACACTGAAGCTTTCTTT
CASSQDLIGGFRNTEAFF
>TRBJ2-4|TRBV7-9|.|.
TGTGCCAGCAGCTCAGACCTAGGATGGGTTGCCAAAAACATTCAGTACTTC
CASSSDLGWVAKNIQYF
>TRBJ1-6|TRBV5-8|.|TRBD1
TGTGCCAGCAGCCTACAGGGGGCGCGGAATTCACCCCTCCACTTT
CASSLQGARNSPLHF
>TRBJ2-1|TRBV5-4|.|TRBD2
TGTGCCAGCAGGGGTAGCGGGGGGGCAAGGGAGCAGTTCTTC
CASRGSGGAREQFF
>TRBJ2-3|TRBV7-2|.|TRBD2
TGTGCCAGCAGCTTAACCAGCGGGGACGGCTCGAAGACGCAGTATTTT
CASSLTSGDGSKTQYF
>TRBJ2-4|TRBV27|.|.
TGTGCCAGCAGTACCTCAGGGGCACTAGCCAAAAACATTCAGTACTTC
CASSTSGALAKNIQYF
>TRBJ2-5|TRBV3-1/TRBV3-2|once|.
TGTGCCAGCAGGGACTACCAAGAGACCCAGTACTTC
CASRDYQETQYF
>TRBJ2-3|TRBV4-1|.|TRBD2
TGCGCCAGCAGCCAAGCGGGACTAGTACTTAGAACAGATACGCAGTATTTT
CASSQAGLVLRTDTQYF
>TRBJ2-1|TRBV11-3|.|.
TGTGCCAGCAGCCCGCAGGGTGGTGAGCAGTTCTTC
CASSPQGGEQFF
>TRBJ1-5|TRBV28|few|.
TGTGCCAGCAGTCCCGGTCGGGGAAAGGGCAATCAGCCCCAGCATTTT
CASSPGRGKGNQPQHF